These 20 T cell receptor beta chains were all obtained from the same sample, sequenced in a study of T cell repertoires in cytomegalovirus infection. TCRdb re-called the reads through MiXCR, storing one row per CDR3 protein. The table records about 400,000 distinct CDR3 sequences, 15% to 20% of them present only once. Source material: PBMCs. These receptors were collected from a human donor in good health (CMV status not recorded). Some clones in this sample may be carry-over from other donors' samples.

This clonotype was seen repeatedly, ten times or more. The rearrangement joins TRBV7-9 to TRBJ2-3; D might be TRBD2 (6 bases). The CDR3 totals 16 residues. In germline, CDR1 is SEHNR, CDR2 FQNEAQ (reference sequence). The V gene lost 5 bases and the J gene lost 2 bases, with 17 bases spanning the gap. The CDR3 protein is CASSPKEGPTTDTQYF. The CDR3 DNA sequence: TGTGCCAGCAGCCCCAAGGAGGGACCCACCACAGATACGCAGTATTTT.

This clonotype was seen ten or more times. This chain joins TRBV6-2 or TRBV6-3 and TRBJ2-7; D ambiguous. The CDR3 length is 13 residues. The germline CDR1 and CDR2 sequences are MNHEY and SVGEGT. V shed 0 bases and J shed 5 bases, with 8 bases lying between them. CDR3 region: CASSYSQPHEQYF. In nucleotides, the CDR3 is TGTGCCAGCAGTTACTCGCAACCCCACGAGCAGTACTTC.

V usage is TRBV12-3 or TRBV12-4 and J usage is TRBJ2-3, with D possibly being TRBD2 (6 bases). The V end was cut by 5 bases, the J end by 5 bases, with 11 bases between. The CDR3 is 13 residues long. The DNA of the CDR3 is TGTGCCAGCAGTCGAACAGCGGGAGATACGCAGTATTTT. Translated: CASSRTAGDTQYF.

This clonotype was seen only a few times. This chain connects TRBV6-6 to TRBJ1-1; D unclear. The length of the CDR3 is 15 residues. Trimming pared 0 bases from V and 5 bases from J, leaving 13 bases between. CDR1 MNHNY and CDR2 SVGAGI come from the germline V gene (reference sequence). The CDR3 nucleotides read TGTGCCAGCAGTTACTCGATGCGGACTTCTACTGAAGCTTTCTTT. Translation: CASSYSMRTSTEAFF.

This clonotype was detected ten times or more. The chain links TRBV7-2 to TRBJ1-2; D possibly corresponds to TRBD1 (6 bases). Deletions cut 5 bases from V and 0 bases from J, with 13 bases between. The CDR3 covers 15 residues. Germline-derived CDR1 and CDR2 are SGHTA and FQGNSA. CDR3 coding DNA: TGTGCCAGCAGCGAGTGGACAGCAGCTAACTATGGCTACACCTTC. Translated, it gives CASSEWTAANYGYTF.

The table lists this clonotype with many counts. The gene calls are TRBV12-3 or TRBV12-4 and TRBJ2-5; perhaps TRBD2 as D (6 bases). The CDR3 has 16 residues. Trimming took off 7 bases at V and 2 bases at J, with 20 bases between the two ends. This CDR3 is CASIPSEVGWQETQYF. CDR3 nucleotide sequence: TGTGCCAGCATCCCTAGCGAGGTTGGGTGGCAAGAGACCCAGTACTTC.

The sample holds many counts of this clonotype. The chain uses TRBV10-3 and TRBJ1-6, with 8 bases that match TRBD1. The junction had 3 bases not matched to a gene; V was cut back by 6 bases and J by 5 bases. The CDR3 length is 14 residues. The germline V gene has CDR1 ENHRY and CDR2 SYGVKD. This chain's CDR3 is CAIRGQVNNSPLHF. The CDR3, as DNA: TGTGCCATCAGGGGACAGGTCAATAATTCACCCCTCCACTTT.

This clonotype was detected a few times. The chain couples TRBV30 to TRBJ1-5; no definite D call. The germline V and J ends were trimmed by 0 bases and 2 bases, with 5 bases remaining between them. The CDR3 contains 13 residues. Germline V lookup: CDR1 GTSNPN, CDR2 SVGIG (reference sequence). This CDR3 is CAWSVDGNQPQHF. Written as DNA, the CDR3 is TGTGCCTGGAGTGTAGACGGCAATCAGCCCCAGCATTTT.

This clonotype was recorded many times. CDR3 coding DNA: TGTGCCAGCAGTACTATGGGGAGAGAGACCCAGTACTTC. Its translation is CASSTMGRETQYF. The chain is built from TRBV5-4 and TRBJ2-5; D might be TRBD2 (5 bases). The V gene's germline CDR1 is SGHNT and CDR2 YYREEE (reference sequence). Trimming left V 5 bases short and J 4 bases short, with 12 bases between. This CDR3 has 13 residues.

This clonotype came up many times. V usage is TRBV7-2 and J usage is TRBJ2-7; 7 positions agree with TRBD2. The CDR3 extends over 13 amino acids. The germline V gene has CDR1 SGHTA and CDR2 FQGNSA. V was pared by 3 bases and J by 4 bases, with 3 bases of the junction left unmatched. Written as DNA, the CDR3 is TGTGCCAGCAGCTTTAGCGGGCAATACGAGCAGTACTTC. This encodes CASSFSGQYEQYF.

This clonotype was counted at least ten times. The rearrangement uses TRBV7-6 and TRBJ2-7; D perhaps matches TRBD2 (6 bases). CDR3 length equals 12 residues. Germline V gene sequence: CDR1 SGHVS, CDR2 FNYEAQ. Trimming took off 3 bases at V and 7 bases at J, with 10 bases between the two ends. The CDR3 spells CASSFAGREQYF. CDR3 nucleotides: TGTGCCAGCAGCTTCGCGGGACGAGAGCAGTACTTC.

As for this clonotype: A read error may explain this, as a much larger clone is one base away. The chain carries TRBV12-3 or TRBV12-4 and TRBJ2-7; D might be TRBD1 (6 bases). This CDR3 comprises 13 residues. The CDR3 is CASRRQESYKQYF. DNA of the CDR3: TGTGCCAGCAGACGACAGGAGTCCTACAAGCAGTACTTC.

The rearrangement uses TRBV12-3 or TRBV12-4 and TRBJ1-2; D not resolved. The CDR3 is 11 amino acids. V gave up 6 bases and J gave up 6 bases, with 8 bases separating them. Here the CDR3 reads CASSSRNGYTF. CDR3 sequence (DNA): TGTGCCAGCAGCTCGAGAAATGGCTACACCTTC.

This chain uses TRBV5-1 with TRBJ1-1; D gene ambiguous. The germline V gene encodes CDR1 SGHRS and CDR2 YFSETQ. Trimming shortened V by 5 bases and J by 3 bases, and 23 bases separated the two germline ends. CDR3 length: 17 residues. The CDR3 reads CASRSDFVGVRDTEAFF. The CDR3 DNA follows: TGCGCCAGCAGATCCGATTTTGTTGGGGTGAGGGACACTGAAGCTTTCTTT.

This clonotype was detected only a few times. V usage is TRBV20-1 and J usage is TRBJ1-5; the match to TRBD1 covers 7 bases. The CDR3 covers 13 residues. V lost 6 bases and J lost 5; bases outside the gene matches: 7. Germline CDR1 DFQATT, CDR2 SNEGSKA (reference sequence). The CDR3 region is CSAVRDRDQPQHF. DNA of the CDR3: TGCAGTGCGGTAAGGGACAGAGATCAGCCCCAGCATTTT.

This clonotype was picked up many times. The V and J genes are TRBV25-1 and TRBJ1-4; TRBD1 matches at 7 bases. J lost 5 bases, V lost 6 bases, and 9 bases had no gene match. The CDR3 is 15 amino acids. CDR1 and CDR2 (germline): MGHDK, SYGVNS. The CDR3 sequence: CASSFIQGMNEKLFF. CDR3 bases: TGTGCCAGCAGCTTCATACAGGGGATGAATGAAAAACTGTTTTTT.

This clonotype has more than one count but fewer than ten. The chain has TRBV12-5 and TRBJ1-2; 9 positions agree with TRBD1. This CDR3 has 15 amino acids. After removal of 1 base from V and 10 bases from J, the junction contained 10 bases not matched to a gene. Germline V gene data show CDR1 as LGHNT and CDR2 as FRNRAP. The CDR3 sequence: CASGLALGQGFVYTF. The CDR3, as DNA: TGTGCTAGTGGTTTGGCCCTGGGACAGGGTTTCGTCTACACCTTC.

This clonotype is medium-sized (0.01 to 0.1%). The chain links TRBV7-2 to TRBJ2-2; D unclear. The CDR3 spans 13 residues. CDR1 is SGHTA, CDR2 FQGNSA, per germline. V was shortened by 6 bases and J by 0 bases, with 5 bases between the two germline ends. CDR3 bases: TGTGCCAGCAGTTTCGCGAACACCGGGGAGCTGTTTTTT. Its translation: CASSFANTGELFF.

This clonotype showed up just a few times. This chain connects TRBV12-5 to TRBJ1-6; D not resolved. V lost 5 bases and J lost 4, with 15 bases in between. The germline V gene has CDR1 LGHNT and CDR2 FRNRAP. This CDR3 is built from 16 residues. The CDR3 loop reads CASGPELSGYNSPLHF. In DNA, the CDR3 is TGTGCTAGTGGTCCGGAGCTGAGCGGGTATAATTCACCCCTCCACTTT.

The genes are TRBV7-9 and TRBJ2-3; 7 nucleotides align to TRBD2. The junction had 16 bases not matched to a gene; V was cut back by 7 bases and J by 3 bases. The germline CDR1 and CDR2 sequences are SEHNR and FQNEAQ (reference sequence). The CDR3 spans 17 residues. This chain's CDR3 is CASKRLPAGPMTDTQYF. CDR3 DNA: TGTGCCAGCAAACGACTCCCAGCGGGACCAATGACAGATACGCAGTATTTT. Full variable domain (remainder filled in from reference TRBV7-9 and TRBJ2-3): DTGVSQNPRHKITKRGQNVTFRCDPISEHNRLYWYRQTLGQGPEFLTYFQNEAQLEKSRLLSDRFSAERPKGSFSTLEIQRTEQGDSAMYLCASKRLPAGPMTDTQYFGPGTRLTVL.